The clone carrying this T cell receptor beta chain was seen just once. Germline trimming cut 2 bases from V and 2 bases from J; bases unmatched to any gene: 3. The CDR3 has 15 amino acids. The germline V gene encodes CDR1 LNHDA and CDR2 SQIVND (reference sequence). In the authors' methods: How many nucleated cells were present was estimated from reference gene primer amplification. TCRdb's copy holds only in-frame clones and misses some; the assay was immunoSEQ multiplex PCR. V, J and clone size were drawn from that table, and D and trimming were deduced from the DNA. The sample shows over 65,000 clones, roughly 90% of them seen only once. The sample comes from a study of blood T cell repertoires in COVID-19. The wider study: Material from acute and convalescent COVID-19 was sourced from the United States, Italy and Spain. The cDNA or gDNA used as material had been derived from T cells, B-cell-depleted T cells, or PBMCs.

The sequenced sample consisted of peripheral blood. V is TRBV19 and J is TRBJ1-3; 7 nucleotides match TRBD1. This receptor was taken from a woman aged 55-70 years with acute or convalescent COVID-19. The CDR3 region is CASSIYDRAGNTIYF. In nucleotides, the CDR3 is TGTGCCAGTAGTATATACGACAGGGCTGGAAACACCATATATTTT.